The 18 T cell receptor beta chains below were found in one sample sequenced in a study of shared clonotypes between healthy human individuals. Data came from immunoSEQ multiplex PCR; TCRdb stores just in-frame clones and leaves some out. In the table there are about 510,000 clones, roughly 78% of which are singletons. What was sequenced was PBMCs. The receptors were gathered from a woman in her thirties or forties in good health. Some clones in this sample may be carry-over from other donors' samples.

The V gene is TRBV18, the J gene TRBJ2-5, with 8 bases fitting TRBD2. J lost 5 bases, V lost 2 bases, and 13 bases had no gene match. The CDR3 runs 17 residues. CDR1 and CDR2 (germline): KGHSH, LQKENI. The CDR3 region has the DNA TGTGCCAGCTCACCAACCGGGAGTCGGGGGGGCATGGAGACCCAGTACTTC. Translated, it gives CASSPTGSRGGMETQYF.

The CDR3 DNA follows: TGTGCCAGCAGCCCGTGGGACGGAGCCTCCGGGGAGCTGTTTTTT. Translating it yields CASSPWDGASGELFF. V usage is TRBV7-9 and J usage is TRBJ2-2, with D perhaps being TRBD1 or TRBD2 (5 bases each). There are 15 residues in the CDR3. Germline assignment: CDR1 SEHNR and CDR2 FQNEAQ (reference sequence). V lost 5 bases, J lost 6 bases, and 16 bases lay in between.

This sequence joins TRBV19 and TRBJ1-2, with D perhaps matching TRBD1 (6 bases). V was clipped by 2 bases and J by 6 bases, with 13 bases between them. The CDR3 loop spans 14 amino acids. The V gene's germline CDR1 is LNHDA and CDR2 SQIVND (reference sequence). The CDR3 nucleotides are TGTGCCAGTAGTATACGGGGGACAAGGCATGGCTACACCTTC. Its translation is CASSIRGTRHGYTF.

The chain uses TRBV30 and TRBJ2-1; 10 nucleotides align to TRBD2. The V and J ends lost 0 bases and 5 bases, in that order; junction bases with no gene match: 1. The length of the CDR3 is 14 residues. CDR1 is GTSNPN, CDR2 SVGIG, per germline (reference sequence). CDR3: CAWSVTSGNNEQFF. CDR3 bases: TGTGCCTGGAGTGTTACTAGCGGGAACAATGAGCAGTTCTTC.

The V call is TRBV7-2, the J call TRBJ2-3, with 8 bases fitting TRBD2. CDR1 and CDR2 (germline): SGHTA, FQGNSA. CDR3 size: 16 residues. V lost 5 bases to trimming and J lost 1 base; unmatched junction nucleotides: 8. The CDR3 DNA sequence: TGTGCCAGCAGCCCCTCTCTAGCGGGTGGCACAGATACGCAGTATTTT. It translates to CASSPSLAGGTDTQYF.

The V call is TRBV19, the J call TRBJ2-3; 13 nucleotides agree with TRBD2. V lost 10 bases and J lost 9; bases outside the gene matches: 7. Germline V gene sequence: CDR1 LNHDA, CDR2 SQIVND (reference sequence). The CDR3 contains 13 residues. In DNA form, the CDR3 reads TGTGCCACCACCCTGACTAGCGGGAGGACGCAGTATTTT. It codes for CATTLTSGRTQYF.

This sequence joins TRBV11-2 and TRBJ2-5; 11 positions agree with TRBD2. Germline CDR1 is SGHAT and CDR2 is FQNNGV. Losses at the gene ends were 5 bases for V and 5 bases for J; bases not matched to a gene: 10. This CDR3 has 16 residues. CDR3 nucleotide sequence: TGTGCCAGCAGCCAACGATATAGCGGGAGGGTCGAGACCCAGTACTTC. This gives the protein CASSQRYSGRVETQYF.

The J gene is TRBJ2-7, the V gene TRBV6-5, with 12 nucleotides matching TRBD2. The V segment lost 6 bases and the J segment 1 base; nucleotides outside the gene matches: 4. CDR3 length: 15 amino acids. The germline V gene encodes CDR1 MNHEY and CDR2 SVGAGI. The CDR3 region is CASSSGLAGSYEQYF. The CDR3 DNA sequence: TGTGCCAGCAGCTCAGGACTAGCGGGATCCTACGAGCAGTACTTC.

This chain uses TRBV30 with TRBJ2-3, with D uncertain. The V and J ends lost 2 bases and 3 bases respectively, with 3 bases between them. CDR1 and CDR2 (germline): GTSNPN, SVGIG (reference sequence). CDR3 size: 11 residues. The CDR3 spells CAWSRTDTQYF. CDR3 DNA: TGTGCCTGGAGTAGGACAGATACGCAGTATTTT.

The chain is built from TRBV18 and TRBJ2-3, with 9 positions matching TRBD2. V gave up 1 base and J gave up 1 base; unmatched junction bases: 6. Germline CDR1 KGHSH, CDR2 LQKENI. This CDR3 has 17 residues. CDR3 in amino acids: CASSPRLAGLGTDTQYF. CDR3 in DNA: TGTGCCAGCTCACCACGGCTAGCGGGATTGGGCACAGATACGCAGTATTTT. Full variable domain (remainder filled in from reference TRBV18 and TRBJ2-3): NAGVMQNPRHLVRRRGQEARLRCSPMKGHSHVYWYRQLPEEGLKFMVYLQKENIIDESGMPKERFSAEFPKEGPSILRIQQVVRGDSAAYFCASSPRLAGLGTDTQYFGPGTRLTVL.

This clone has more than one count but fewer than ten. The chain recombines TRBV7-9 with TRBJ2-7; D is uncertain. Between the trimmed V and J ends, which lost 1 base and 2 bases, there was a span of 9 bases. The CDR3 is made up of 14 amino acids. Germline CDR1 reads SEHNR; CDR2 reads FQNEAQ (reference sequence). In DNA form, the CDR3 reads TGTGCCAGCAGCTTAGGGGGTGGCCCCTACGAGCAGTACTTC. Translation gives CASSLGGGPYEQYF.

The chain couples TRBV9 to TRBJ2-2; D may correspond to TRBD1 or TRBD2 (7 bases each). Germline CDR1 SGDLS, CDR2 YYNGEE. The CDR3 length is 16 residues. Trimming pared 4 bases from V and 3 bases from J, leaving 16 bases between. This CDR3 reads CASSNQGGRHTGELFF. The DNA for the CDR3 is TGTGCCAGCAGCAACCAGGGGGGGCGACACACCGGGGAGCTGTTTTTT.

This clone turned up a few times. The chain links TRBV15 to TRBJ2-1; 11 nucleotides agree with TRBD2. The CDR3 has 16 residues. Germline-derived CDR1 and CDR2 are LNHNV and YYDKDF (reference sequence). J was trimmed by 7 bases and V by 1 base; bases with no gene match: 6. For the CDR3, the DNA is TGTGCCACCAGCAGAGCACTAGCGGGAGATTGGAATGAGCAGTTCTTC. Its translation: CATSRALAGDWNEQFF.

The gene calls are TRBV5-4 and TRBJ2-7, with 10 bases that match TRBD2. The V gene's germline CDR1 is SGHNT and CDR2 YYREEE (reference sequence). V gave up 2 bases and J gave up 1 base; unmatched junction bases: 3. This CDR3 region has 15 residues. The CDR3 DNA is TGTGCCAGCAGCTTTACTAGCGGGGCGTCCTACGAGCAGTACTTC. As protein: CASSFTSGASYEQYF.

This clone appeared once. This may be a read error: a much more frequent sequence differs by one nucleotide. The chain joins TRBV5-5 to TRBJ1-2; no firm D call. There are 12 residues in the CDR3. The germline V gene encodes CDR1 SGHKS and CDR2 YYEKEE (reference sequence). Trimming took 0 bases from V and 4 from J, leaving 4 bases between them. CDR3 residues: CASSLDSYGYTF. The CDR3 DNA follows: TGTGCCAGCAGCTTGGACAGCTATGGCTACACCTTC.

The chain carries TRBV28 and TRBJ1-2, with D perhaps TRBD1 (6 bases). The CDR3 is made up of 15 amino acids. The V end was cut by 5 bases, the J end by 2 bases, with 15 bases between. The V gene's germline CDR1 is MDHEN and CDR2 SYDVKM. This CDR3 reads CASSERTVPNYGYTF. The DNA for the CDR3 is TGTGCCAGCAGTGAAAGGACAGTTCCGAACTATGGCTACACCTTC.

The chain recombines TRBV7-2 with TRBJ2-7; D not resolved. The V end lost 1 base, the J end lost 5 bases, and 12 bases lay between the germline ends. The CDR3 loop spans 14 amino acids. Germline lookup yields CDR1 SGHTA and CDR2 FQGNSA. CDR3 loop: CASSLVGGYDEQYF. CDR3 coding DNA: TGTGCCAGCAGCTTAGTGGGTGGGTACGACGAGCAGTACTTC.

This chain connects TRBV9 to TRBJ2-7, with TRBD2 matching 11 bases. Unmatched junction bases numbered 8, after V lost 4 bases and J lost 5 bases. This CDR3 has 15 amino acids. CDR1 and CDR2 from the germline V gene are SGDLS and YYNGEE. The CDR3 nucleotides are TGTGCCAGCAGCCCCAGGACTAGCGGGTCCCACGAGCAGTACTTC. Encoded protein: CASSPRTSGSHEQYF.